Shown below are 22 T cell receptor beta chains from a single sample sequenced in a study of T cell changes during pregnancy in multiple sclerosis. Here immunoSEQ multiplex PCR was the method, and the copy in TCRdb shows in-frame clones only, minus some. The sample includes 30,000 to 45,000 clones, about nine tenths of them seen just once. The sequences come from CD4+ T cells from peripheral blood mononuclear cells, collected before pregnancy. The source of these receptors is a female donor with multiple sclerosis, enrolled in a pregnancy study.

This rearrangement joins TRBV2 to TRBJ2-5, with D possibly matching TRBD1 (6 bases). The germline V and J ends were trimmed by 6 bases and 1 base, with 12 bases remaining between them. Germline-derived CDR1 and CDR2 are SNHLY and FYNNEI. The CDR3 has 14 residues. The CDR3 here is CASSLRGPQETQYF. The CDR3 DNA is TGTGCCAGCAGCCTCAGGGGTCCCCAAGAGACCCAGTACTTC.

The V and J genes are TRBV2 and TRBJ2-5; 10 nucleotides line up with TRBD2. Looked up from germline, CDR1 is SNHLY and CDR2 is FYNNEI. The trim removed 7 bases at V and 5 bases at J, leaving 10 bases unmatched. CDR3 length: 15 amino acids. CDR3 in amino acids: CASTPPISGRETQYF. The CDR3 nucleotides read TGTGCCAGCACCCCGCCCATTAGCGGGAGGGAGACCCAGTACTTC.

The V and J genes are TRBV7-6 and TRBJ1-1, with D perhaps matching TRBD1 (6 bases). Germline CDR1 is SGHVS and CDR2 is FNYEAQ. Trimming took off 1 base at V and 6 bases at J, with 15 bases between the two ends. The length of the CDR3 is 15 residues. CDR3 bases: TGTGCCAGCAGCTTAGGTTCCGGGACACAAGCTGAAGCTTTCTTT. Its translation is CASSLGSGTQAEAFF.

The rearrangement joins TRBV7-2 to TRBJ2-5; 7 nucleotides match TRBD2. The CDR3 extends over 15 amino acids. In germline, CDR1 is SGHTA, CDR2 FQGNSA. V gave up 5 bases and J gave up 5 bases; unmatched junction bases: 11. In DNA form, the CDR3 reads TGTGCCAGCAGCGGCGAACCCCGGGAGGTGGAGACCCAGTACTTC. Protein product: CASSGEPREVETQYF.

V gene TRBV27 combines with J gene TRBJ2-1; a possible D gene is TRBD1 (5 bases). The V gene's germline CDR1 is MNHEY and CDR2 SMNVEV (reference sequence). The CDR3 spans 14 residues. Trimming stripped 4 bases from V and 12 bases from J, with 19 bases between. The CDR3 reads CASSSRGQGRWQFF. The CDR3 region has the DNA TGTGCCAGCAGTTCTAGAGGTCAGGGCCGGTGGCAGTTCTTC.

The chain carries TRBV5-6 and TRBJ2-2; possibly TRBD2 for D (5 bases). Trimming stripped 0 bases from V and 5 bases from J, with 14 bases between. The CDR3 runs 16 residues. The germline gives CDR1 SGHDT, CDR2 YYEEEE. The CDR3, as DNA: TGTGCCAGCAGCTTGGATCCCGGGGTTAAGACCGGGGAGCTGTTTTTT. This translates into CASSLDPGVKTGELFF. The full variable domain, with the rest looked up from reference TRBV5-6 and TRBJ2-2, is DAGVTQSPTHLIKTRGQQVTLRCSPKSGHDTVSWYQQALGQGPQFIFQYYEEEERQRGNFPDRFSGHQFPNYSSELNVNALLLGDSALYLCASSLDPGVKTGELFFGEGSRLTVL.

The chain links TRBV5-8 to TRBJ2-2, with 9 bases lining up with TRBD1. From germline, CDR1 is SGHTS and CDR2 YDEGEE. With 5 bases clipped from V and 1 base from J, the junction kept 6 bases outside the gene matches. This CDR3 has 16 amino acids. CDR3 DNA sequence: TGTGCCAGCAGACCCGGACAGGGGATGAACACCGGGGAGCTGTTTTTT. It is translated as CASRPGQGMNTGELFF.

The chain couples TRBV12-5 to TRBJ2-1; 8 bases match TRBD2. This CDR3 has 14 amino acids. Trimming took 2 bases from V and 9 from J; bases not matched to a gene: 6. In germline, CDR1 is LGHNT, CDR2 FRNRAP. The CDR3 nucleotides are TGTGCTAGTGGTTTGAGGGCGGGAGGAGGTGAGCAGTTCTTC. It codes for CASGLRAGGGEQFF. Using reference TRBV12-5 and TRBJ2-1 for the parts outside the CDR3, the full variable domain is DARVTQTPRHKVTEMGQEVTMRCQPILGHNTVFWYRQTMMQGLELLAYFRNRAPLDDSGMPKDRFSAEMPDATLATLKIQPSEPRDSAVYFCASGLRAGGGEQFFGPGTRLTVL.

Note on this clone: The sample holds other DNA sequences that translate to the same CDR3. The chain recombines TRBV6-5 with TRBJ2-7; the D is unclear. The V end lost 2 bases, the J end lost 3 bases, and 8 bases lay between the germline ends. Per the germline V gene, CDR1 is MNHEY and CDR2 is SVGAGI. The CDR3 sequence is 13 residues long. CDR3 amino acids: CASSYQAFYEQYF. The CDR3 nucleotides are TGTGCCAGCAGTTACCAGGCCTTCTACGAGCAGTACTTC.

The chain couples TRBV19 to TRBJ1-1, with D unresolved. The V end lost 3 bases, the J end lost 3 bases, and 17 bases lay between the germline ends. CDR3 length: 16 amino acids. Germline CDR1 and CDR2: LNHDA and SQIVND (reference sequence). The CDR3 nucleotides are TGTGCCAGTAGTATCCTCGGCAGTTCCAGGTACACTGAAGCTTTCTTT. The encoded protein is CASSILGSSRYTEAFF.

This CDR3 reads CSAPANGELFF. As DNA, the CDR3 is TGCAGTGCCCCAGCGAACGGGGAGCTGTTTTTT. This chain connects TRBV20-1 to TRBJ2-2; unclear D gene. This CDR3 has 11 amino acids. The germline CDR1 and CDR2 sequences are DFQATT and SNEGSKA (reference sequence). The V gene lost 6 bases and the J gene lost 7 bases, with 9 bases spanning the gap.

The chain uses TRBV2 and TRBJ2-5; 7 bases line up with TRBD1. This CDR3 spans 14 amino acids. V dropped 3 bases and J dropped 5; count of bases not matched to a gene: 6. Per germline, CDR1 SNHLY and CDR2 FYNNEI. CDR3 in amino acids: CASSDRQGRETQYF. DNA of the CDR3: TGTGCCAGCAGTGACAGACAGGGACGGGAGACCCAGTACTTC.

This clone has a single count. V gene TRBV7-2 combines with J gene TRBJ2-3, with D unclear. The V end lost 5 bases, the J end lost 0 bases, and 9 bases lay between the germline ends. In germline, CDR1 is SGHTA, CDR2 FQGNSA. There are 14 residues in the CDR3. Written as DNA, the CDR3 is TGTGCCAGCAGCCTGCTAACTAGCACAGATACGCAGTATTTT. This encodes CASSLLTSTDTQYF.

The V gene is TRBV28, the J gene TRBJ1-5; 9 bases fit TRBD1. Trimming took 6 bases from V and 5 from J; bases not matched to a gene: 8. CDR1 is MDHEN, CDR2 SYDVKM, per germline. The length of the CDR3 is 15 residues. CDR3 bases: TGTGCCAGCAGCCCCCCGGGACAGGGACATCAGCCCCAGCATTTT. It encodes CASSPPGQGHQPQHF.

This clone appeared once. The chain carries TRBV5-4 and TRBJ1-3, with D unclear. This CDR3 is 14 amino acids long. CDR1 is SGHNT, CDR2 YYREEE, per germline (reference sequence). The V and J ends lost 4 bases and 8 bases respectively, with 16 bases between them. The CDR3 DNA reads as TGTGCCAGCAGCCCGACAACGTACGGGGACACCATATATTTT. It encodes CASSPTTYGDTIYF.

The chain couples TRBV18 to TRBJ2-1; a weak D match, TRBD2 (6 bases). Germline CDR1 is KGHSH and CDR2 is LQKENI. This CDR3 has 15 amino acids. V lost 3 bases to trimming and J lost 5 bases, with 14 bases between them. CDR3 sequence: CASSPMAGGDNEQFF. Here the CDR3 DNA reads TGTGCCAGCTCACCGATGGCTGGCGGGGACAATGAGCAGTTCTTC.

The chain uses TRBV6-1 and TRBJ1-5; D is uncertain. Germline V CDR1 and CDR2: MNHNS, SASEGT. CDR3 size: 16 residues. The ends were cut back, 4 bases at V and 1 base at J, with 14 bases in the middle. The DNA of the CDR3 is TGTGCCAGCAGTGCCAATGGGCCTGGGAGCAATCAGCCCCAGCATTTT. This gives the protein CASSANGPGSNQPQHF.

The chain links TRBV28 to TRBJ1-1, with D unresolved. V shed 6 bases and J shed 1 base, with 12 bases lying between them. The CDR3 runs to 14 residues. Germline lookup yields CDR1 MDHEN and CDR2 SYDVKM. CDR3 loop: CASSPPGGNTEAFF. The CDR3 DNA reads as TGTGCCAGCAGCCCCCCGGGTGGGAACACTGAAGCTTTCTTT. The full variable domain, completed using reference TRBV28 and TRBJ1-1, is DVKVTQSSRYLVKRTGEKVFLECVQDMDHENMFWYRQDPGLGLRLIYFSYDVKMKEKGDIPEGYSVSREKKERFSLILESASTNQTSMYLCASSPPGGNTEAFFGQGTRLTVV.

The rearrangement links TRBV25-1 to TRBJ1-1; maybe TRBD1 (6 bases). The CDR3 runs 15 residues. V was cut by 3 bases and J by 5 bases, with 16 bases left in between. Germline CDR1 MGHDK, CDR2 SYGVNS. Here the CDR3 DNA reads TGTGCCAGCAGTGATGGACAGCTATTACGGACTGAAGCTTTCTTT. Translating it yields CASSDGQLLRTEAFF. The whole variable domain, remainder taken from reference TRBV25-1 and TRBJ1-1, is EADIYQTPRYLVIGTGKKITLECSQTMGHDKMYWYQQDPGMELHLIHYSYGVNSTEKGDLSSESTVSRIRTEHFPLTLESARPSHTSQYLCASSDGQLLRTEAFFGQGTRLTVV.

V and J are TRBV10-3 and TRBJ2-1; 10 bases map to TRBD2. The germline CDR1 and CDR2 sequences are ENHRY and SYGVKD. This CDR3 has 13 residues. Trimming removed 10 bases from V and 9 bases from J; junction bases left unmatched: 9. The CDR3 protein is CATLLAGGREQFF. In nucleotides, the CDR3 is TGTGCCACGCTGTTAGCGGGAGGACGTGAGCAGTTCTTC.

J is TRBJ2-1 and V is TRBV5-1; 11 nucleotides line up with TRBD2. Germline V gives CDR1 SGHRS, CDR2 YFSETQ. There are 15 residues in the CDR3. The V gene end was trimmed by 5 bases and the J gene end by 5 bases; junction bases not matched to a gene: 6. The CDR3 bases are TGCGCCAGCAGGGAGGGGACTAGCGGAAACAATGAGCAGTTCTTC. This encodes CASREGTSGNNEQFF.

This chain connects TRBV19 to TRBJ2-4; 7 bases are shared with TRBD2. Germline V gives CDR1 LNHDA, CDR2 SQIVND (reference sequence). After removal of 2 bases from V and 8 bases from J, the junction contained 6 bases not matched to a gene. The CDR3 has 14 amino acids. The CDR3 sequence is CASSILRDYHIQYF. In DNA, the CDR3 is TGTGCCAGTAGTATACTAAGGGACTATCACATTCAGTACTTC. The full variable domain, rest sourced from reference TRBV19 and TRBJ2-4, is DGGITQSPKYLFRKEGQNVTLSCEQNLNHDAMYWYRQDPGQGLRLIYYSQIVNDFQKGDIAEGYSVSREKKESFPLTVTSAQKNPTAFYLCASSILRDYHIQYFGAGTRLSVL.